These T cell receptor beta chains were read from a single sample in a study of beta chain features in type 1 diabetes. Sequencing was performed with immunoSEQ multiplex PCR; in TCRdb, only in-frame clones are kept and a portion is missing. The table records about 900,000 clones, about a sixth of them present only once. What was sequenced was naive CD4+ T cells from blood. The receptor set was obtained from a woman aged 18-30 years in good health. Each CDR3 is given with its conserved first and last residue. A D gene is named only where the DNA matches it firmly. Clone sizes are given selectively: once, few, many, or a class where the clone is expanded.

TRBJ2-3	few	-	TRBV4-2	TGTGCCAGCAGCCCCCAAGGGGACACAGATACGCAGTATTTT	CASSPQGDTDTQYF
TRBJ2-5	few	-	TRBV2	TGTGCCAGCAGTGAAGGGGGTGGTCGAGAGACCCAGTACTTC	CASSEGGGRETQYF
TRBJ2-3	-	-	TRBV7-8	TGTGCCAGCAGCTCTCAGAGACTTACAGATACGCAGTATTTT	CASSSQRLTDTQYF
TRBJ1-1	-	-	TRBV28	TGTGCCAGCAGTTTTAACACTGAAGCTTTCTTT	CASSFNTEAFF
TRBJ1-2	-	-	TRBV18	TGTGCCAGCTCAGGCGGGGGCGGAGGCTATGGCTACACCTTC	CASSGGGGGYGYTF
TRBJ2-2	-	TRBD2	TRBV7-8	TGTGCCAGCAGCTTAGTGACTAGCAGAAACACCGGGGAGCTGTTTTTT	CASSLVTSRNTGELFF
TRBJ2-7	-	TRBD2	TRBV29-1	TGCAGCGTTGAGACTAGCGGGAGTCACCACGAGCAGTACTTC	CSVETSGSHHEQYF
TRBJ2-7	few	-	TRBV28	TGTGCCAGCACCACCGTTCGGGGACTTTACGAGCAGTACTTC	CASTTVRGLYEQYF
TRBJ2-3	-	TRBD2	TRBV28	TGTGCCAGCAGGCCCTGGCTAGCGGGAGCAAAGACGCAGTATTTT	CASRPWLAGAKTQYF
TRBJ2-7	-	-	TRBV28	TGTGCCAGCATAGGGGCGCGCGAGCAGTACTTC	CASIGAREQYF